One sample yielded the 8 T cell receptor beta chains listed below, sequenced in a study of cytomegalovirus exposure and HLA in healthy donors. PCR used 60 Vbeta primers and 13 Jbeta primers. Assay: immunoSEQ multiplex PCR; the TCRdb copy retains only in-frame clones and omits some. The specimen's table records 75,000 to 95,000 clones. Sequenced input: PBMCs. The source of these receptors is a girl aged 5-17 years in good health and CMV-seropositive.

V and J are TRBV5-5 and TRBJ2-3, with TRBD2 matching 7 bases. CDR3 length equals 15 residues. The V and J ends lost 0 bases and 5 bases, in that order; junction bases with no gene match: 6. The germline V gene encodes CDR1 SGHKS and CDR2 YYEKEE (reference sequence). In DNA form, the CDR3 reads TGTGCCAGCAGCTTGGCGGGATCGGGGGGAGATACGCAGTATTTT. It specifies CASSLAGSGGDTQYF.

The chain links TRBV29-1 to TRBJ2-1; no firm D call. V lost 1 base and J 4 bases, leaving 8 bases between the germline ends. The CDR3 contains 13 residues. In germline, CDR1 is SQVTM, CDR2 ANQGSEA. CDR3 sequence reads: CSVEVYFYNEQFF. In nucleotides, the CDR3 is TGCAGCGTTGAAGTATACTTTTACAATGAGCAGTTCTTC.

The chain carries TRBV4-1 and TRBJ2-7; tentatively, D is TRBD1 (5 bases). Germline CDR1 reads MGHRA; CDR2 reads YSYEKL. Trimming took 4 bases from V and 3 from J, leaving 10 bases between them. This CDR3 spans 13 amino acids. The CDR3 DNA reads as TGCGCCAGCAGCCCGGTAGGGGACTACGAGCAGTACTTC. Protein sequence: CASSPVGDYEQYF.

V usage is TRBV29-1 and J usage is TRBJ1-1; maybe TRBD1 (5 bases). The CDR3 is 13 amino acids. Deletions cut 5 bases from V and 13 bases from J, with 23 bases between. Germline CDR1 is SQVTM and CDR2 is ANQGSEA. The CDR3 spells CSVKIGSGTEGFF. Written as DNA, the CDR3 is TGCAGCGTTAAGATAGGGTCCGGGACTGAGGGTTTCTTT.

The chain has TRBV5-1 and TRBJ2-7; 7 bases line up with TRBD2. V gave up 3 bases and J gave up 6 bases; unmatched junction bases: 18. Germline V lookup: CDR1 SGHRS, CDR2 YFSETQ. This CDR3 is built from 17 residues. The CDR3 is CASSSVLLAAVGGEQYF. The CDR3 bases are TGCGCCAGCAGCTCGGTACTCCTAGCGGCGGTTGGGGGCGAGCAGTACTTC.

CDR3 region: CASSSRGRLAGYDNEQFF. The CDR3 DNA follows: TGTGCCAGCAGCTCTCGAGGGAGGCTAGCGGGGTATGACAATGAGCAGTTCTTC. The genes are TRBV7-6 and TRBJ2-1; TRBD2 matches 9 bases. Germline lookup yields CDR1 SGHVS and CDR2 FNYEAQ. The CDR3 has 18 amino acids. Trimming at V came to 4 bases and at J to 5 bases, leaving 15 bases not matched to a gene.

This chain uses TRBV19 with TRBJ1-5; 12 bases match TRBD1. Germline V gives CDR1 LNHDA, CDR2 SQIVND (reference sequence). V gave up 1 base and J gave up 5 bases; unmatched junction bases: 6. The CDR3 sequence is 17 residues long. CDR3 coding DNA: TGTGCCAGTAGTATAGTTTTTGGGACAGGGGGCGATCAGCCCCAGCATTTT. Amino acids: CASSIVFGTGGDQPQHF.

The J gene is TRBJ1-5, the V gene TRBV18, with 7 bases lining up with TRBD1. CDR1 KGHSH and CDR2 LQKENI come from the germline V gene. The V segment lost 5 bases and the J segment 3 bases; nucleotides outside the gene matches: 4. The CDR3 has 14 residues. In DNA form, the CDR3 reads TGTGCCAGCTCAACGGGACAGCCCAATCAGCCCCAGCATTTT. Protein product: CASSTGQPNQPQHF.